This note documents a single TCR beta chain sequence. The source of the sample is a study of blood T cell repertoires in COVID-19. On the study more broadly: Researchers got acute and convalescent COVID-19 samples from the United States, Italy and Spain.

J gave up 4 bases and V 4 bases, and 5 bases lay outside the gene matches. The CDR3 is made up of 15 amino acids. The germline V gene encodes CDR1 KGHDR and CDR2 SFDVKD. The repertoire was sequenced with immunoSEQ multiplex PCR; TCRdb's copy has only in-frame clones and lacks some. The table lists 80,000 to 130,000 clones, just under 95% of them singletons. This chain connects TRBV24-1 to TRBJ1-5, with TRBD1 matching over 8 bases. The TCR comes from a man between 65 and 85 years old with acute or convalescent COVID-19. The material sequenced was peripheral blood. The CDR3 bases are TGTGCCACCAGTGAAGGGACAGGTTTTAATCAGCCCCAGCATTTT. It codes for CATSEGTGFNQPQHF.